Listed below are T cell receptor beta chains from one sample, sequenced in a study of cytomegalovirus exposure and HLA in healthy donors. Profiled with immunoSEQ multiplex PCR; TCRdb holds only in-frame clones, not every one. The data show around 110,000 clones, around 89% seen once. Sequenced input: PBMCs. These receptors were taken from a woman aged 18-29 years in good health and CMV-seropositive. CDR3s include the opening cysteine and the closing phenylalanine or tryptophan. A D gene is named only where the DNA matches it firmly. Some rows have no size entry. The others give once, few or many, or a class for an expanded clone.

J: TRBJ1-6; size: -; D: TRBD1; V: TRBV7-2; DNA: TGTGCCAGCAGCTTACAGGGGGATAATTCACCCCTCCACTTT; CDR3: CASSLQGDNSPLHF
J: TRBJ2-6; size: -; D: -; V: TRBV5-6; DNA: TGTGCCAGCAGCTGGGGCGGGGCCACGGGGGGGGCCAACGTCCTGACTTTC; CDR3: CASSWGGATGGANVLTF
J: TRBJ1-1; size: -; D: -; V: TRBV2; DNA: TGTGCCAGCAGTGATATAGCCAGGGAGGACACTGAAGCTTTCTTT; CDR3: CASSDIAREDTEAFF
J: TRBJ1-2; size: -; D: -; V: TRBV6-5; DNA: TGTGCCAGCAGTCCGAGCGGTTCTCCAAATGGCTACACCTTC; CDR3: CASSPSGSPNGYTF
J: TRBJ2-1; size: -; D: TRBD2; V: TRBV27; DNA: TGTGCCAGCAGCGGAGGCGGGGGGCCTTGGAGTTTCTACAATGAGCAGTTCTTC; CDR3: CASSGGGGPWSFYNEQFF
J: TRBJ2-1; size: -; D: TRBD1; V: TRBV2; DNA: TGTGCCAGCAGTAAGGACAGGAGCTCCTACAATGAGCAGTTCTTC; CDR3: CASSKDRSSYNEQFF
J: TRBJ2-3; size: -; D: TRBD1; V: TRBV18; DNA: TGTGCCAGCTCACCACAGGGGGCGAGCACAGATACGCAGTATTTT; CDR3: CASSPQGASTDTQYF
J: TRBJ1-4; size: -; D: -; V: TRBV28; DNA: TGTGCCAGCAGTTTATCCCGACTCCGGGACTTAACTAATGAAAAACTGTTTTTT; CDR3: CASSLSRLRDLTNEKLFF
J: TRBJ1-6; size: -; D: -; V: TRBV9; DNA: TGTGCCAGCAGCGTAGTAGGGGATTCACCCCTCCACTTT; CDR3: CASSVVGDSPLHF
J: TRBJ1-2; size: -; D: -; V: TRBV6-1; DNA: TGTGCCAGCAAGAACACCCGGACACGGAACCGGGGCTACACCTTC; CDR3: CASKNTRTRNRGYTF
J: TRBJ2-5; size: -; D: TRBD1; V: TRBV10-3; DNA: TGTGCCACCTCGACAGGGGACAATCCCATGCTCCAAGAGACCCAGTACTTC; CDR3: CATSTGDNPMLQETQYF
J: TRBJ1-4; size: -; D: -; V: TRBV11-2; DNA: TGTGCCAGCAGCCCTCTGACACTGCTGCCTAATGAAAAACTGTTTTTT; CDR3: CASSPLTLLPNEKLFF
J: TRBJ1-2; size: -; D: TRBD1; V: TRBV4-3; DNA: TGCGCCAGCAGCCACCGGGACAGTAACTATGGCTACACCTTC; CDR3: CASSHRDSNYGYTF
J: TRBJ1-2; size: -; D: TRBD1; V: TRBV15; DNA: TGTGCCAAGAAGAGTACAGGGGGCATTGGTGGCTACACCTTC; CDR3: CAKKSTGGIGGYTF
J: TRBJ2-5; size: -; D: -; V: TRBV5-6; DNA: TGTGCCAGCAGCTGGGGCAGGGCGGAGACCCAGTACTTC; CDR3: CASSWGRAETQYF
J: TRBJ2-6; size: once; D: -; V: TRBV10-3; DNA: TGTGCCATCAGTGTGACAGCCCGTAGTGGCAACGTCCTGACTTTC; CDR3: CAISVTARSGNVLTF
J: TRBJ1-6; size: -; D: -; V: TRBV7-9; DNA: TGTGCCAGCGGTGGGGGAGGTTCACCCCTCCACTTT; CDR3: CASGGGGSPLHF
J: TRBJ2-3; size: -; D: -; V: TRBV7-9; DNA: TGTGCCAGCAGCCCTGACATCACAGATACGCAGTATTTT; CDR3: CASSPDITDTQYF
J: TRBJ1-6; size: -; D: -; V: TRBV5-6; DNA: TGTGCCAGCAGCTTGGTCCAGGGTGGATCACCCCTCCACTTT; CDR3: CASSLVQGGSPLHF
J: TRBJ1-1; size: -; D: TRBD1; V: TRBV10-3; DNA: TGTGCCATCAGGCCCGACAGGGCCGGAGCTTTCTTT; CDR3: CAIRPDRAGAFF
J: TRBJ2-7; size: once; D: TRBD2; V: TRBV27; DNA: TGTGCCAGCAAAGTGACTAGCGGGGGGGCCGGGTACGAGCAGTACTTC; CDR3: CASKVTSGGAGYEQYF
J: TRBJ2-1; size: -; D: TRBD2; V: TRBV7-8; DNA: TGTGCCAGCAGCTTAGCAGGTCTAGCGGGGCTCCGCAATGAGCAGTTCTTC; CDR3: CASSLAGLAGLRNEQFF
J: TRBJ1-2; size: -; D: -; V: TRBV9; DNA: TGTGCCAGCAGCGTAGGTACAGGATTCTATGGCTACACCTTC; CDR3: CASSVGTGFYGYTF
J: TRBJ2-2; size: -; D: -; V: TRBV21-1; DNA: TGTGCCAGCAGCAAAGCGCCTGCTAGCGGGGGGGTTCCCACCGGGGAGCTGTTTTTT; CDR3: CASSKAPASGGVPTGELFF
J: TRBJ2-6; size: -; D: TRBD2; V: TRBV9; DNA: TGTGCCAGCAGCCCCCGCGGGGGGCTCAAGCGGGGGGCCTCTGGGGCCAACGTCCTGACTTTC; CDR3: CASSPRGGLKRGASGANVLTF
J: TRBJ1-2; size: -; D: -; V: TRBV15; DNA: TGTGCCACCAGCAGAGTTGAACAGACGTATGGCTACACCTTC; CDR3: CATSRVEQTYGYTF
J: TRBJ2-7; size: -; D: TRBD2; V: TRBV2; DNA: TGTGCCAGCAGTGATTGGGGGGGTGAGCAGTACTTC; CDR3: CASSDWGGEQYF
J: TRBJ2-5; size: -; D: -; V: TRBV5-6; DNA: TGTGCCAGCAGCCTGGGGCGGGGCAAGCTGCGGGAGACCCAGTACTTC; CDR3: CASSLGRGKLRETQYF
J: TRBJ2-7; size: -; D: -; V: TRBV7-3; DNA: TGTGCCAGCAGCTTAGAGGAGCGGACAGAAGTCTACGAGCAGTACTTC; CDR3: CASSLEERTEVYEQYF
J: TRBJ1-1; size: -; D: -; V: TRBV27; DNA: TGTGCCAGCAGTCCCCAGTGGGAGGAGATGAACACTGAAGCTTTCTTT; CDR3: CASSPQWEEMNTEAFF